The 3 T cell receptor beta chains reported below all come from one sample, sequenced in a study of shared clonotypes between healthy human individuals. Using immunoSEQ multiplex PCR, the repertoire was profiled, and TCRdb retains in-frame clones only, with some absent. The data contain about 690,000 clones, 90% of them singletons. Sequenced material: memory CD8+ T cells from PBMCs. Subset indicated: CD45RO+ cells pooled with CCR7-negative TemRA cells. These receptors all stem from a young man in good health. Some clones in this sample may be carry-over from other donors' samples.

This chain uses TRBV11-2 with TRBJ2-5; D is ambiguous. Germline V gene data show CDR1 as SGHAT and CDR2 as FQNNGV. The CDR3 spans 14 residues. The V gene lost 8 bases and the J gene lost 2 bases, with 15 bases spanning the gap. The CDR3 reads CASAEGQLQETQYF. The CDR3 coding sequence is TGTGCCAGCGCCGAAGGGCAGCTACAAGAGACCCAGTACTTC.

The chain joins TRBV7-2 to TRBJ2-7; D is perhaps TRBD1 (7 bases). Germline CDR1 reads SGHTA; CDR2 reads FQGNSA. V lost 2 bases, J lost 7 bases, and 15 bases lay in between. The CDR3 covers 14 residues. CDR3 protein: CASSLRGGTEEQYF. The CDR3 DNA is TGTGCCAGCAGCTTACGGGGCGGGACAGAAGAGCAGTACTTC.

The chain links TRBV27 to TRBJ2-1; the D gene is possibly TRBD2 (6 bases). CDR3 size: 17 residues. Germline V lookup: CDR1 MNHEY, CDR2 SMNVEV (reference sequence). V was shortened by 2 bases and J by 8 bases, with 22 bases between the two germline ends. The chain's CDR3 is CASSLVLVGGLIDEQFF. CDR3 nucleotides: TGTGCCAGCAGTTTAGTTTTGGTCGGGGGATTGATTGATGAGCAGTTCTTC.